These 32 T cell receptor beta chains came from one sample sequenced in a study of blood T cell repertoires in COVID-19. Method: immunoSEQ multiplex PCR; TCRdb's copy keeps in-frame clones and lacks some. The sample lists fewer than 250,000 clones, 70% to 85% seen once, with roughly 12% in the top ten. Sequencing was performed on peripheral blood. The origin of the receptors is a woman aged 45 to 65 with acute or convalescent COVID-19.

The J gene is TRBJ2-7, the V gene TRBV10-2; weak D call: TRBD1 (5 bases). Per the germline V gene, CDR1 is WSHSY and CDR2 is SAAADI. The CDR3 spans 14 residues. V gave up 3 bases and J gave up 5 bases, with 14 bases separating them. The DNA of the CDR3 is TGCGCCAGCAGTGATTCGGCAGGGTTCCACGAGCAGTACTTC. Translated: CASSDSAGFHEQYF.

The V call is TRBV21-1, the J call TRBJ1-1. TRBV21-1 is a known pseudogene. CDR3 length: 12 amino acids. The CDR3 spells CASLVPNTEAFF. The DNA for the CDR3 is TGTGCCAGTCTAGTTCCGAACACTGAAGCTTTCTTT.

In this sample, this clone turned up a few times. One junction end does not reproduce the germline sequence, and a read error may be involved. This chain joins TRBV27 and TRBJ2-7; 8 nucleotides agree with TRBD1. The CDR3 spans 16 residues. From germline, CDR1 is MNHEY and CDR2 SMNVEV (reference sequence). The CDR3 reads CASSLIVGTGSSEQYF. The CDR3 DNA reads TGTGCCAGCAGTTTAATCGTCGGGACAGGATCCTCCGAGCAGTACTTC.

As regards this clone: In the same sample, other DNA sequences code for this CDR3. DNA for the CDR3: TGTGCCAGCAGCTTACAGGGGTTCGGTCAGCCCCAGCATTTT. Protein product: CASSLQGFGQPQHF. The V and J genes are TRBV11-2 and TRBJ1-5; perhaps TRBD1 as D (6 bases). V dropped 2 bases and J dropped 6 bases, with 11 bases sitting between them. There are 14 residues in the CDR3. Germline V CDR1 and CDR2: SGHAT, FQNNGV.

The V gene is TRBV10-2, the J gene TRBJ2-7; TRBD1 might be the D (6 bases). V lost 8 bases to trimming and J lost 2 bases, with 13 bases between them. The CDR3 runs 13 residues. From germline, CDR1 is WSHSY and CDR2 SAAADI. The CDR3 nucleotides are TGCGCCAGCCTGGGACAAGTACCCTACGAGCAGTACTTC. Its translation: CASLGQVPYEQYF.

The chain employs TRBV28 and TRBJ1-2, with D tentatively TRBD1 (5 bases). This CDR3 comprises 13 residues. V lost 8 bases and J 4 bases, leaving 14 bases between the germline ends. Germline V gives CDR1 MDHEN, CDR2 SYDVKM. CDR3 residues: CASDNTGGYGYTF. For the CDR3, the DNA is TGTGCCAGCGACAATACAGGCGGCTATGGCTACACCTTC.

This chain connects TRBV9 to TRBJ1-1; TRBD1 might be the D (6 bases). V lost 4 bases to trimming and J lost 4 bases, with 17 bases between them. The germline V gene has CDR1 SGDLS and CDR2 YYNGEE. This CDR3 is 15 amino acids long. CDR3 in amino acids: CASSTRQDSGTEAFF. DNA for the CDR3: TGTGCCAGCAGCACCAGACAGGATTCAGGCACTGAAGCTTTCTTT. Using reference TRBV9 and TRBJ1-1 for the parts outside the CDR3, the full variable domain is DSGVTQTPKHLITATGQRVTLRCSPRSGDLSVYWYQQSLDQGLQFLIQYYNGEERAKGNILERFSAQQFPDLHSELNLSSLELGDSALYFCASSTRQDSGTEAFFGQGTRLTVV.

J is TRBJ2-3 and V is TRBV5-1, with D possibly being TRBD2 (7 bases). Germline V gives CDR1 SGHRS, CDR2 YFSETQ. V was shortened by 6 bases and J by 1 base, with 18 bases between the two germline ends. The CDR3 is 16 amino acids. Here the CDR3 DNA reads TGCGCCAGCACCGACCTGGGGGGGGGCGGCACAGATACGCAGTATTTT. This gives the protein CASTDLGGGGTDTQYF.

The chain joins TRBV30 to TRBJ1-6; tentatively, D is TRBD1 (5 bases). Germline V lookup: CDR1 GTSNPN, CDR2 SVGIG (reference sequence). The CDR3 loop spans 11 amino acids. Trimming took off 5 bases at V and 12 bases at J, with 11 bases between the two ends. The CDR3 DNA sequence: TGTGCCTGGTGTCGAAGGGGACCCCTCCACTTT. This translates into CAWCRRGPLHF.

The gene calls are TRBV28 and TRBJ2-7; the match to TRBD1 covers 11 bases. The CDR3 totals 16 residues. Germline trimming cut 4 bases from V and 7 bases from J; bases unmatched to any gene: 12. Germline values: CDR1 MDHEN, CDR2 SYDVKM. The CDR3 DNA reads as TGTGCCAGCAGTTCCGCCGGACAGGGGGCGCTTTTTGAGCAGTACTTC. This gives the protein CASSSAGQGALFEQYF.

The rearrangement joins TRBV28 to TRBJ2-7; tentative D call: TRBD2 (6 bases). The germline V gene has CDR1 MDHEN and CDR2 SYDVKM. The germline V and J ends were trimmed by 5 bases and 5 bases, with 31 bases remaining between them. The CDR3 is 19 amino acids. As DNA, the CDR3 is TGTGCCAGCAGTCTATTCACACGAACTGCCTACCTACGGGGGAACGAGCAGTACTTC. This sequence encodes CASSLFTRTAYLRGNEQYF.

This sequence joins TRBV15 and TRBJ1-2; no firm D call. The V gene lost 0 bases and the J gene lost 10 bases, with 21 bases spanning the gap. This CDR3 has 16 amino acids. Germline CDR1 LNHNV, CDR2 YYDKDF (reference sequence). This CDR3 is CATSREGRGPITDYTF. The CDR3 nucleotides read TGTGCCACCAGCAGAGAGGGGAGAGGGCCGATTACTGACTACACCTTC.

This clone was observed a single time. The chain recombines TRBV27 with TRBJ2-4, with 7 bases that match TRBD1. The germline V gene encodes CDR1 MNHEY and CDR2 SMNVEV (reference sequence). CDR3 size: 14 residues. V trimming: 7 bases; J trimming: 4 bases; junction bases outside the gene matches: 7. The CDR3 DNA is TGTGCCAGCACGGGGCAGGGGGTTAAAAACATTCAGTACTTC. This encodes CASTGQGVKNIQYF.

This chain joins TRBV9 and TRBJ2-5, with 11 bases matching TRBD2. The CDR3 runs to 15 residues. Germline CDR1 and CDR2: SGDLS and YYNGEE. Trimming took 4 bases from V and 5 from J; bases not matched to a gene: 7. The CDR3: CASSPLAGGKETQYF. The CDR3 nucleotides are TGTGCCAGCAGCCCTTTAGCGGGAGGGAAGGAGACCCAGTACTTC.

The chain has TRBV3-1 (or the pseudogene TRBV3-2) and TRBJ2-1; TRBD2 aligns across 7 bases. V lost 4 bases, J lost 0 bases, and 9 bases stayed unmatched. Germline CDR1 and CDR2: LGHDT and YNNKEL (reference sequence). There are 17 residues in the CDR3. The CDR3, as DNA: TGTGCCAGCAGCCTTTATAGCGGGTCAAGCTCCTACAATGAGCAGTTCTTC. Residues: CASSLYSGSSSYNEQFF.

This rearrangement joins TRBV11-3 to TRBJ2-1; D is possibly TRBD2 (7 bases). Germline CDR1 SGHNT, CDR2 YENEEA. Trimming took off 5 bases at V and 6 bases at J, with 17 bases between the two ends. The CDR3 is made up of 15 amino acids. CDR3 amino acids: CASSPRGGAINEQFF. CDR3 nucleotide sequence: TGTGCCAGCAGCCCAAGAGGGGGGGCGATCAATGAGCAGTTCTTC.

The V and J genes are TRBV5-1 and TRBJ1-1; TRBD1 matches at 9 bases. This CDR3 is 15 amino acids long. J lost 4 bases, V lost 2 bases, and 6 bases had no gene match. The germline gives CDR1 SGHRS, CDR2 YFSETQ. The CDR3 region has the DNA TGCGCCAGCAGCTTACCCGGGACAGGGCCCACTGAAGCTTTCTTT. It codes for CASSLPGTGPTEAFF.

The J gene is TRBJ2-2, the V gene TRBV4-2; TRBD2 agrees at 9 bases. The CDR3 totals 19 residues. Trimming cost V 4 bases and J 1 base; bases outside gene matches: 13. CDR1 is LGHNA and CDR2 is YNFKEQ in the germline V gene. The CDR3: CASSPYHVSGGVNTGELFF. As DNA, the CDR3 is TGTGCCAGCAGCCCGTATCATGTTAGCGGGGGAGTGAACACCGGGGAGCTGTTTTTT.

This chain connects TRBV6-5 to TRBJ1-1, with D unresolved. The CDR3 covers 11 residues. The germline CDR1 and CDR2 sequences are MNHEY and SVGAGI. V was pared by 8 bases and J by 4 bases, with 8 bases between. The CDR3, as DNA: TGTGCCAGCCCGGAGACCACTGAAGCTTTCTTT. Protein product: CASPETTEAFF.

Only one count was recorded for this clone. V and J are TRBV18 and TRBJ2-7; a possible D gene is TRBD1 (5 bases). The germline V and J ends were trimmed by 4 bases and 0 bases, with 13 bases remaining between them. The CDR3 extends over 15 amino acids. Germline V CDR1 and CDR2: KGHSH, LQKENI. CDR3 nucleotide sequence: TGTGCCAGCTCACGACAACATGGGGCCTCCTACGAGCAGTACTTC. Its translation: CASSRQHGASYEQYF.

The chain recombines TRBV27 with TRBJ1-3; no clear D. Germline-derived CDR1 and CDR2 are MNHEY and SMNVEV (reference sequence). Trimming stripped 1 base from V and 0 bases from J, with 13 bases between. The CDR3 contains 17 residues. CDR3 region: CASSLYPGTRSGNTIYF. For the CDR3, the DNA is TGTGCCAGCAGTTTATACCCAGGCACACGCTCTGGAAACACCATATATTTT.

The chain joins TRBV7-2 to TRBJ2-2; 8 bases map to TRBD1. The CDR3 runs to 15 residues. With 5 bases clipped from V and 3 bases from J, the junction kept 5 bases outside the gene matches. Germline values: CDR1 SGHTA, CDR2 FQGNSA. The CDR3 sequence is CASSPSDRDTGELFF. The CDR3 DNA reads as TGTGCCAGCAGCCCTTCGGACAGGGACACCGGGGAGCTGTTTTTT.

To note about this clone: A junction boundary mismatches the germline segment, possibly from a read error. This chain connects TRBV28 to TRBJ2-1; the match to TRBD2 covers 9 bases. From germline, CDR1 is MDHEN and CDR2 SYDVKM. CDR3 length equals 15 residues. For the CDR3, the DNA is TGTGCCAGCAGTTATAGCGGGAGAATCGGCAATGGGCAGTTCTTC. Residues: CASSYSGRIGNGQFF. Full variable domain (rest looked up from reference TRBV28 and TRBJ2-1): DVKVTQSSRYLVKRTGEKVFLECVQDMDHENMFWYRQDPGLGLRLIYFSYDVKMKEKGDIPEGYSVSREKKERFSLILESASTNQTSMYLCASSYSGRIGNGQFFGPGTRLTVL.

V is TRBV3-1 (or the pseudogene TRBV3-2) and J is TRBJ1-4; possible D gene TRBD1, 5 bases. Looked up from germline, CDR1 is LGHDT and CDR2 is YNNKEL (reference sequence). This CDR3 comprises 15 residues. Trimming took 4 bases from V and 5 from J, leaving 14 bases between them. For the CDR3, the DNA is TGTGCCAGCAGCCGCAGGACAAATAGGAATGAAAAACTGTTTTTT. It codes for CASSRRTNRNEKLFF.

This rearrangement joins TRBV18 to TRBJ2-1; D is perhaps TRBD1 (5 bases). The CDR3 extends over 14 amino acids. V lost 4 bases to trimming and J lost 0 bases, with 7 bases between them. Per the germline V gene, CDR1 is KGHSH and CDR2 is LQKENI. Here the CDR3 DNA reads TGTGCCAGCTCACACGACAGCTCCTACAATGAGCAGTTCTTC. Protein sequence: CASSHDSSYNEQFF.

This clone has just one count. This sequence joins TRBV5-1 and TRBJ2-1; a possible D gene is TRBD1 (6 bases). This CDR3 has 19 residues. Per the germline V gene, CDR1 is SGHRS and CDR2 is YFSETQ. V was clipped by 4 bases and J by 0 bases, with 23 bases between them. The chain's CDR3 is CASSRSTVTGLGSYNEQFF. CDR3 nucleotide sequence: TGCGCCAGCAGCCGCTCCACGGTCACAGGGTTGGGCTCCTACAATGAGCAGTTCTTC.

The chain carries TRBV28 and TRBJ1-2; D is unresolved. Trimming removed 3 bases at V and 5 bases at J, with 10 bases between. Germline-derived CDR1 and CDR2 are MDHEN and SYDVKM. The CDR3 sequence is 13 residues long. CDR3 region: CASSLSSRYGYTF. In nucleotides, the CDR3 is TGTGCCAGCAGTTTGAGCTCTAGATATGGCTACACCTTC.

The chain combines TRBV5-6 with TRBJ1-5, with TRBD1 identical over 8 bases. Trimming cost V 0 bases and J 5 bases; bases outside gene matches: 7. This CDR3 region has 16 residues. Germline CDR1 and CDR2: SGHDT and YYEEEE. The CDR3 coding sequence is TGTGCCAGCAGCTTGGCCGGTCAGGGGGCGGATCAGCCCCAGCATTTT. Translated, it gives CASSLAGQGADQPQHF.

V is TRBV5-6 and J is TRBJ2-1, with 8 bases matching TRBD2. There are 13 residues in the CDR3. From germline, CDR1 is SGHDT and CDR2 YYEEEE. The V and J ends lost 2 bases and 7 bases, in that order; junction bases with no gene match: 2. The CDR3 loop is CASSLGTRNEQFF. The CDR3 coding sequence is TGTGCCAGCAGCTTAGGGACTAGGAATGAGCAGTTCTTC.

This chain connects TRBV9 to TRBJ1-5; 10 bases match TRBD1. Trimming cost V 5 bases and J 4 bases; bases outside gene matches: 3. The germline V gene encodes CDR1 SGDLS and CDR2 YYNGEE. The CDR3 is made up of 14 amino acids. In nucleotides, the CDR3 is TGTGCCAGCAGTGGGGGACAGGGGAATCAGCCCCAGCATTTT. It yields the protein CASSGGQGNQPQHF. The full variable domain, completed using reference TRBV9 and TRBJ1-5, is DSGVTQTPKHLITATGQRVTLRCSPRSGDLSVYWYQQSLDQGLQFLIQYYNGEERAKGNILERFSAQQFPDLHSELNLSSLELGDSALYFCASSGGQGNQPQHFGDGTRLSIL.

This chain joins TRBV6-5 and TRBJ1-2, with D possibly being TRBD1 (5 bases). Trimming took 0 bases from V and 6 from J, leaving 11 bases between them. The CDR3 is 14 residues long. Germline V gene data show CDR1 as MNHEY and CDR2 as SVGAGI. DNA of the CDR3: TGTGCCAGCAGTTACTCTGGGCAGGGTAATGGCTACACCTTC. This gives the protein CASSYSGQGNGYTF.

The chain couples TRBV12-3 or TRBV12-4 to TRBJ2-3, with D perhaps matching TRBD2 (5 bases). With 10 bases removed from V and 5 bases from J, the gap between germline ends came to 16 bases. The CDR3 has 13 residues. The CDR3 DNA reads TGTGCCACCGCCTCCCACCGGGAAGATACGCAGTATTTT. Encoded protein: CATASHREDTQYF.